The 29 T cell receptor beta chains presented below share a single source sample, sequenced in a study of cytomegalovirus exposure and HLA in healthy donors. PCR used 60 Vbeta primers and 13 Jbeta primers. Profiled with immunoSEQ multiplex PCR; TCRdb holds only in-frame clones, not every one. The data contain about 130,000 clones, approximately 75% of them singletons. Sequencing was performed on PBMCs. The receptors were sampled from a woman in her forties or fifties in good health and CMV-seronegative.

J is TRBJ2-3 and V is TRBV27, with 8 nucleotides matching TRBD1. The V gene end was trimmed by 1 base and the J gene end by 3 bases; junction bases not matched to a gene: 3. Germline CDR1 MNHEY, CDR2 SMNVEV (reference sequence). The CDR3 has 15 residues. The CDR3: CASSLWGQDTDTQYF. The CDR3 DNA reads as TGTGCCAGCAGTTTATGGGGACAGGATACAGATACGCAGTATTTT.

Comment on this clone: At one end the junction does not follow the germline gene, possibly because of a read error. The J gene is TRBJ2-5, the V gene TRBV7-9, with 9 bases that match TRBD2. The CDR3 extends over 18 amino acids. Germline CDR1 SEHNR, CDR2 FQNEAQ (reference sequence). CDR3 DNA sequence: TGTTCCAGCACCCCCCGGGACCGAGTAGCGGGAGTTAAAGAGACCCAGTACTTC. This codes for CSSTPRDRVAGVKETQYF. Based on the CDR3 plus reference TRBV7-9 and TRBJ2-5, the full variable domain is DTGVSQNPRHKITKRGQNVTFRCDPISEHNRLYWYRQTLGQGPEFLTYFQNEAQLEKSRLLSDRFSAERPKGSFSTLEIQRTEQGDSAMYLCSSTPRDRVAGVKETQYFGPGTRLLVL.

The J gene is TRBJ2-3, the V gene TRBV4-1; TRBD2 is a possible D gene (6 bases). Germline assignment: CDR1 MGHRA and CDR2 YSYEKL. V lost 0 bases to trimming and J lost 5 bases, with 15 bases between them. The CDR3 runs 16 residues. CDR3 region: CASSQENGSEEDTQYF. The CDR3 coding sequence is TGCGCCAGCAGCCAAGAGAACGGGAGTGAGGAAGATACGCAGTATTTT.

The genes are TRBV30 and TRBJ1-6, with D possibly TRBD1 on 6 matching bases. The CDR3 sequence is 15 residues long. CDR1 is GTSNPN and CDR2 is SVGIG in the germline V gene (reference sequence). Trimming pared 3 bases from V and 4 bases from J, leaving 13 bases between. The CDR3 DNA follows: TGTGCCTGGAGGAACAGGGTTTTTTATAATTCACCCCTCCACTTT. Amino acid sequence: CAWRNRVFYNSPLHF.

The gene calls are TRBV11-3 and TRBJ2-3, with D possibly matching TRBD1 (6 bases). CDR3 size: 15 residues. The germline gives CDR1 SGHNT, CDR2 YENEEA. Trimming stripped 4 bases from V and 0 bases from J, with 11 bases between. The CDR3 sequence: CASSSDSQSTDTQYF. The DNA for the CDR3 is TGTGCCAGCAGCTCGGACAGCCAGAGCACAGATACGCAGTATTTT.

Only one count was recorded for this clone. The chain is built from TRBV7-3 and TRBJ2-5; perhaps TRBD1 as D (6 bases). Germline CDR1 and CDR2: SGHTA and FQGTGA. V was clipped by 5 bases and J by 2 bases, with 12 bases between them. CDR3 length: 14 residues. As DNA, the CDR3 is TGTGCCAGCAGCAAGGGGACACCGCAAGAGACCCAGTACTTC. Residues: CASSKGTPQETQYF.

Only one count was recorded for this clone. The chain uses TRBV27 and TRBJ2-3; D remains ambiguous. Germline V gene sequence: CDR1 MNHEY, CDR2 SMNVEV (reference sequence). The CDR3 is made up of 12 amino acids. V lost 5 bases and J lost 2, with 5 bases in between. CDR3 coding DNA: TGTGCCAGCAGTCCTCCCACAGATACGCAGTATTTT. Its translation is CASSPPTDTQYF.

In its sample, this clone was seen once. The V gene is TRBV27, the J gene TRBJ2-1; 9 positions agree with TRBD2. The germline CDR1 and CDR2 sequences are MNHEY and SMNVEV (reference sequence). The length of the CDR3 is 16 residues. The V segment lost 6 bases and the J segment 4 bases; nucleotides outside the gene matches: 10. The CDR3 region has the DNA TGTGCCAGCAGGTCCTCGACTAGCGGAGGGTACAATGAGCAGTTCTTC. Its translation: CASRSSTSGGYNEQFF.

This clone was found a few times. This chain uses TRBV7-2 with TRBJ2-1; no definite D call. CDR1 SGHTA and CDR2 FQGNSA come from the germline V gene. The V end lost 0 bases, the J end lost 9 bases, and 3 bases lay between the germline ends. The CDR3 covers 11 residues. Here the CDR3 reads CASSLAREQFF. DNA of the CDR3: TGTGCCAGCAGCTTAGCGCGTGAGCAGTTCTTC.

DNA of the CDR3: TGCGCCAGCAGCTTTGCGAACGTAGAAGCCCAGTACTTC. This sequence encodes CASSFANVEAQYF. The V and J genes are TRBV5-1 and TRBJ2-5; D ambiguous. This CDR3 is built from 13 residues. CDR1 and CDR2 from the germline V gene are SGHRS and YFSETQ. Trimming removed 2 bases from V and 9 bases from J, with 14 bases in between.

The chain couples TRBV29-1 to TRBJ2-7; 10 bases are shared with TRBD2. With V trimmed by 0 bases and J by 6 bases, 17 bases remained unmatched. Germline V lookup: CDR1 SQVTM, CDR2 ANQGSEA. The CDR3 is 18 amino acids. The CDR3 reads CSVEDRRASGSNVREQYF. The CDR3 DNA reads TGCAGCGTTGAAGATCGCAGGGCTAGCGGGAGTAATGTCCGCGAGCAGTACTTC.

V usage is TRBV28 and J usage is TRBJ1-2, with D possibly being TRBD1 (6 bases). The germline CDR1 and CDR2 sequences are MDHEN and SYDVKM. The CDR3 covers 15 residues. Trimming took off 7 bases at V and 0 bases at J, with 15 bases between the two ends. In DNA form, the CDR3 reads TGTGCCAGCACAACAGGGATCCAAGCTAACTATGGCTACACCTTC. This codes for CASTTGIQANYGYTF.

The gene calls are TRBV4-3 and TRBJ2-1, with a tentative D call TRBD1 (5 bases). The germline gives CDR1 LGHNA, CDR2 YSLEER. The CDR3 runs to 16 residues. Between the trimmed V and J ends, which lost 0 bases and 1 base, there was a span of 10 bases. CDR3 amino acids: CASSQEWGLSYNEQFF. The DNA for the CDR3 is TGCGCCAGCAGCCAAGAGTGGGGCCTTTCCTACAATGAGCAGTTCTTC.

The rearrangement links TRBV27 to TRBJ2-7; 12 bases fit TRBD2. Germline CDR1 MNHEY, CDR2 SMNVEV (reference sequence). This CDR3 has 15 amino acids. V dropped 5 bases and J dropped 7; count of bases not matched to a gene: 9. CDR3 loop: CASSPRLAGEGEQYF. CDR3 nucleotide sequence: TGTGCCAGCAGTCCCCGACTAGCGGGAGAGGGTGAGCAGTACTTC.

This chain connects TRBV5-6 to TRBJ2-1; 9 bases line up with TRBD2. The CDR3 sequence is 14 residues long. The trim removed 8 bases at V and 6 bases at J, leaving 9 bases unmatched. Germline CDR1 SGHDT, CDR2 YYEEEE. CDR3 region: CASKPGLAFNEQFF. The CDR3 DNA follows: TGTGCCAGTAAACCGGGACTAGCATTCAATGAGCAGTTCTTC.

CDR3 loop: CASSWNSGRNPYEQYF. The CDR3 DNA sequence: TGTGCCAGCAGCTGGAATAGCGGGAGGAACCCATACGAGCAGTACTTC. This chain links TRBV5-6 with TRBJ2-7, with 10 bases lining up with TRBD2. With 3 bases clipped from V and 4 bases from J, the junction kept 10 bases outside the gene matches. This CDR3 has 16 amino acids. CDR1 is SGHDT, CDR2 YYEEEE, per germline.

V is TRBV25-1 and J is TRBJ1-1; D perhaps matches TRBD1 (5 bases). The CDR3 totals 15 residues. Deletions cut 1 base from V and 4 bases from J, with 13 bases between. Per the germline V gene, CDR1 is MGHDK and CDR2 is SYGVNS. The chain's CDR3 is CASSESPGIATEAFF. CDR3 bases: TGTGCCAGCAGTGAATCGCCAGGGATCGCCACTGAAGCTTTCTTT.

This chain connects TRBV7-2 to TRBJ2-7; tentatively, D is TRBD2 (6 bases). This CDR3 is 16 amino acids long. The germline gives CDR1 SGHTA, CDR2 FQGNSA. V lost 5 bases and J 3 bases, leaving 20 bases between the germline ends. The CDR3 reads CASSHPGQGLDYEQYF. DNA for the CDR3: TGTGCCAGCAGCCACCCGGGGCAGGGACTGGACTACGAGCAGTACTTC.

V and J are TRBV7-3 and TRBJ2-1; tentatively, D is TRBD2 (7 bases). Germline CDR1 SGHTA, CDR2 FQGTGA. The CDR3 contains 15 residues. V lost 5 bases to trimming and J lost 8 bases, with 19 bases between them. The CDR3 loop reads CASSLLAGASDEQFF. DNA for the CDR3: TGTGCCAGCAGCCTCTTGGCGGGGGCTAGCGATGAGCAGTTCTTC.

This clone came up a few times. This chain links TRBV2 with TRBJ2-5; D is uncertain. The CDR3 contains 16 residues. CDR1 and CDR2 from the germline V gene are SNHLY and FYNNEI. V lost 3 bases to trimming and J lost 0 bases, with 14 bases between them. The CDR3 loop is CASSENLWQYQETQYF. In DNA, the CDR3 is TGTGCCAGCAGTGAGAACCTGTGGCAGTACCAAGAGACCCAGTACTTC.

CDR3 residues: CASGPGGSAEAFF. DNA for the CDR3: TGTGCCAGTGGACCGGGGGGCAGCGCTGAAGCTTTCTTT. The genes are TRBV28 and TRBJ1-1; D might be TRBD1 (6 bases). CDR1 is MDHEN, CDR2 SYDVKM, per germline. The CDR3 spans 13 residues. V lost 9 bases and J 6 bases, leaving 17 bases between the germline ends.

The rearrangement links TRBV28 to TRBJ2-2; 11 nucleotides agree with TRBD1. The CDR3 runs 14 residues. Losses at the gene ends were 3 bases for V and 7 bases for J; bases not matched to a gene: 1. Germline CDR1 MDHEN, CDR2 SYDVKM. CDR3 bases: TGTGCCAGCAGTTTGGGACAGGGGGTCGGGGAGCTGTTTTTT. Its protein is CASSLGQGVGELFF.

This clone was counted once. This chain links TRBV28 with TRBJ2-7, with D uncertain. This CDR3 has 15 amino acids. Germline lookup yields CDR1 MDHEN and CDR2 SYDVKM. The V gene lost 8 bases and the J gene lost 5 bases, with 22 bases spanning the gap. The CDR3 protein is CASDSNPESFHEQYF. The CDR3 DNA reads TGTGCCAGCGACTCCAACCCGGAATCTTTCCACGAGCAGTACTTC.

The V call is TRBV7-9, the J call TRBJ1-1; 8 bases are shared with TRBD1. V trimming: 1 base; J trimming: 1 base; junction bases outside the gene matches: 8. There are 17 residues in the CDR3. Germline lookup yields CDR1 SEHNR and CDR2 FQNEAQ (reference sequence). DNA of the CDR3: TGTGCCAGCAGCTTAGTCTGGACAGGGACCCAGAACACTGAAGCTTTCTTT. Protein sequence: CASSLVWTGTQNTEAFF.

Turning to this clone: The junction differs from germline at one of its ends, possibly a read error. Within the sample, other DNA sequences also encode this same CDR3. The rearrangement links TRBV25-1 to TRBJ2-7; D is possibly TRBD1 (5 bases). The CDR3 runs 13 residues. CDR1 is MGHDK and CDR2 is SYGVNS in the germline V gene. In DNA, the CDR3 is TGTGCCAGCAGTCGGGCAGGGCTCAACGAGCAGTATTTC. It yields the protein CASSRAGLNEQYF.

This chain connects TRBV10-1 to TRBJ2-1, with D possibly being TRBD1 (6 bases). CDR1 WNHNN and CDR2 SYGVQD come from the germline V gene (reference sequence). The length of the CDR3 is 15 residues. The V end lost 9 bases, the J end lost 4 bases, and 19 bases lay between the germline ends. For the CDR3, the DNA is TGCGCCAGGGGGGCAAATAGCATCGGTTACAATGAGCAGTTCTTC. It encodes CARGANSIGYNEQFF.

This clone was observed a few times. CDR3 nucleotides: TGCGCCAGCAGCCGTCCGGAGTGGGATGAGCAGTTCTTC. This sequence encodes CASSRPEWDEQFF. The J gene is TRBJ2-1, the V gene TRBV4-1; D unresolved. The CDR3 totals 13 residues. In germline, CDR1 is MGHRA, CDR2 YSYEKL. V gave up 4 bases and J gave up 8 bases, with 12 bases separating them.

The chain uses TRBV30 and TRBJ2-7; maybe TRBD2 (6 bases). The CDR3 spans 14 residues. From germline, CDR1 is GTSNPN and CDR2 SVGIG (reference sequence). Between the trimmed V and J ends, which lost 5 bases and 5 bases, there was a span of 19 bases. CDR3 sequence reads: CAWGQGLRDDEQYF. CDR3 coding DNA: TGTGCCTGGGGTCAGGGACTTCGGGACGACGAGCAGTACTTC.

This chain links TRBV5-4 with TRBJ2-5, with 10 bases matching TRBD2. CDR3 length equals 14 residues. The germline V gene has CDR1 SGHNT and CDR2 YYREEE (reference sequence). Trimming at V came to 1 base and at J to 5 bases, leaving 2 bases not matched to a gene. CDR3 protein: CASSLPSGSETQYF. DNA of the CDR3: TGTGCCAGCAGCTTGCCTAGCGGGAGTGAGACCCAGTACTTC.